Shown below are 2 T cell receptor beta chains from a single sample sequenced in a study of chemoradiotherapy in HPV16-positive cancers. Assay used: immunoSEQ multiplex PCR; TCRdb lists only in-frame clones, some missing. The table lists 9,500 or so clones, about 74% of them singletons, with under 9.5% in the top ten. This specimen was collected from a patient who underwent chemoradiotherapy. All receptors derive from a human donor with HPV-associated anogenital cancer.

This chain links TRBV18 with TRBJ2-1; the D gene is possibly TRBD1 (6 bases). The germline CDR1 and CDR2 sequences are KGHSH and LQKENI. Trimming left V 5 bases short and J 2 bases short, with 19 bases between. The CDR3 covers 17 residues. CDR3 residues: CASSEYVEDSPYNEQFF. The CDR3, as DNA: TGTGCCAGCTCAGAATACGTAGAGGACAGCCCCTACAATGAGCAGTTCTTC.

V gene TRBV5-1 combines with J gene TRBJ2-7; D is perhaps TRBD1 (5 bases). With 4 bases removed from V and 0 bases from J, the gap between germline ends came to 14 bases. CDR1 is SGHRS, CDR2 YFSETQ, per germline. The CDR3 contains 15 residues. CDR3 in DNA: TGCGCCAGCAGCCCTCAGGGAATAAGCTCCTACGAGCAGTACTTC. It specifies CASSPQGISSYEQYF.